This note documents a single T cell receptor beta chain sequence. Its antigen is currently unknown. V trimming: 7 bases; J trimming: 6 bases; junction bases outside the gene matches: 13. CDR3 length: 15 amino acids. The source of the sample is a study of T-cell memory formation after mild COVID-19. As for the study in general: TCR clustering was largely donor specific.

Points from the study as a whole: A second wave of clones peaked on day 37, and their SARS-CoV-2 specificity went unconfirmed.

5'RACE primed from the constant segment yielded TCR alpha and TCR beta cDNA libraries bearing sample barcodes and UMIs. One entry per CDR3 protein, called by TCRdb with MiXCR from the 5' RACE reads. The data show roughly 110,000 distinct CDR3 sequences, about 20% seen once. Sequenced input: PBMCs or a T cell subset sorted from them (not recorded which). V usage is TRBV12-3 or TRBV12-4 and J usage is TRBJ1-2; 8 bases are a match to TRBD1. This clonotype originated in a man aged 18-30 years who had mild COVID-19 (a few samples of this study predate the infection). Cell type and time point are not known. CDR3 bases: TGTGCCAGCACCTACTCCCTCGACAGGGGAGATGGCTACACCTTC. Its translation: CASTYSLDRGDGYTF.